These 29 T cell receptor beta chains were sequenced from one sample in a study of regulatory T cells in long-lasting Graves disease. The sample's time point: newly diagnosed GD, antithyroid drugs for less than 3 months. RNA extracted from PBMCs served as the sequencing template. Building of the TCR beta libraries involved iRepertoire HTBI primers and Arm-PCR of CDR3 regions. Via MiXCR, TCRdb re-called the multiplex PCR reads, giving one row per CDR3 protein. The sample comprises around 420,000 distinct CDR3 sequences, roughly a sixth of which are singletons, and around a fifth rests with the top ten. The specimen comprised peripheral blood mononuclear cells (PBMCs), sampled at new diagnosis, from a patient treated with antithyroid drugs. The receptors come from a female donor with Graves disease.

This clonotype was found many times. The V call is TRBV29-1, the J call TRBJ1-2; no reliable D call. Germline V gene sequence: CDR1 SQVTM, CDR2 ANQGSEA. The CDR3 runs to 11 residues. V was trimmed by 0 bases and J by 6 bases, leaving 5 bases between them. CDR3 protein: CSVEDLNGYTF. Here the CDR3 DNA reads TGCAGCGTTGAAGACCTCAATGGCTACACCTTC.

This clonotype showed up many times. CDR3 in amino acids: CSVSYITPNDQINEKLFF. The CDR3 bases are TGCAGTGTTTCCTACATTACCCCAAACGATCAGATTAATGAAAAACTGTTTTTT. This sequence joins TRBV20-1 and TRBJ1-4, with no clear D. V gave up 7 bases and J gave up 4 bases, with 28 bases separating them. In germline, CDR1 is DFQATT, CDR2 SNEGSKA (reference sequence). The CDR3 length is 18 residues.

This clonotype has more than one count but fewer than ten. The genes are TRBV7-2 and TRBJ1-6, with 9 bases fitting TRBD1. The CDR3 is 21 residues long. From germline, CDR1 is SGHTA and CDR2 FQGNSA. With 0 bases clipped from V and 6 bases from J, the junction kept 18 bases outside the gene matches. The CDR3 sequence: CASSLADRDRVPLRGNSPLHF. CDR3 DNA: TGTGCCAGCAGCTTAGCTGACCGGGACAGGGTCCCACTCAGGGGTAATTCACCCCTCCACTTT.

This clonotype was picked up many times. V usage is TRBV28 and J usage is TRBJ2-7; 7 positions match TRBD1. Trimming at V came to 6 bases and at J to 4 bases, leaving 3 bases not matched to a gene. Germline V gene sequence: CDR1 MDHEN, CDR2 SYDVKM. This CDR3 is 12 amino acids long. DNA of the CDR3: TGTGCCAGCAGATTACAGGGGTACGAGCAGTACTTC. It yields the protein CASRLQGYEQYF.

This clonotype was seen repeatedly, ten times or more. The chain joins TRBV20-1 to TRBJ2-5; 13 bases match TRBD2. Germline trimming cut 3 bases from V and 5 bases from J; bases unmatched to any gene: 3. The CDR3 runs 14 residues. Germline assignment: CDR1 DFQATT and CDR2 SNEGSKA (reference sequence). The CDR3 DNA sequence: TGCAGTGCTAGTAGGACTAGCGGGAGTGAGACCCAGTACTTC. This gives the protein CSASRTSGSETQYF.

This clonotype was detected only once. A read error may be the cause here, since a much bigger clone is one base away. The V and J genes are TRBV28 and TRBJ1-3; D call uncertain. This CDR3 has 12 amino acids. Per the germline V gene, CDR1 is MDHEN and CDR2 is SYDVKM. The CDR3, as DNA: TGTACCAGCAGTTTATTTGGAAACACCATATATTTT. It specifies CTSSLFGNTIYF.

The CDR3 sequence: CAIRAGTDRSKGSGNTIYF. CDR3 bases: TGTGCCATCAGGGCGGGTACAGACCGTTCTAAAGGCTCTGGAAACACCATATATTTT. J is TRBJ1-3 and V is TRBV10-3; unclear D gene. There are 19 residues in the CDR3. Per germline, CDR1 ENHRY and CDR2 SYGVKD. With 6 bases removed from V and 0 bases from J, the gap between germline ends came to 24 bases.

V is TRBV11-2 and J is TRBJ2-5, with D tentatively TRBD1 (6 bases). This CDR3 has 14 residues. The V gene's germline CDR1 is SGHAT and CDR2 FQNNGV. V was trimmed by 5 bases and J by 4 bases, leaving 14 bases between them. The CDR3 bases are TGTGCCAGCAGCCGCGATGGCAGGGGAGAGACCCAGTACTTC. It is translated as CASSRDGRGETQYF. Combining the CDR3 with reference TRBV11-2 and TRBJ2-5 gives the whole variable domain EAGVAQSPRYKIIEKRQSVAFWCNPISGHATLYWYQQILGQGPKLLIQFQNNGVVDDSQLPKDRFSAERLKGVDSTLKIQPAKLEDSAVYLCASSRDGRGETQYFGPGTRLLVL.

In its sample, this clonotype was seen many times. This chain joins TRBV29-1 and TRBJ2-5; a weak D match, TRBD1 (5 bases). This CDR3 comprises 14 residues. V gave up 3 bases and J gave up 5 bases, with 16 bases separating them. Germline CDR1 SQVTM, CDR2 ANQGSEA. The CDR3 sequence: CSVDGSSGRETQYF. The CDR3 bases are TGCAGCGTTGATGGGTCTTCAGGGCGCGAGACCCAGTACTTC.

The sample holds many counts of this clonotype. The chain recombines TRBV19 with TRBJ2-5; D gene unclear. In germline, CDR1 is LNHDA, CDR2 SQIVND (reference sequence). V shed 2 bases and J shed 4 bases, with 14 bases lying between them. The CDR3 consists of 15 residues. CDR3 sequence reads: CASSIFQDRLETQYF. The CDR3 region has the DNA TGTGCCAGTAGTATATTCCAGGATCGCTTAGAGACCCAGTACTTC.

This clonotype was seen at least ten times. This chain uses TRBV24-1 with TRBJ1-2; 8 bases align to TRBD1. The J segment lost 1 base and the V segment lost 7 bases, leaving 4 bases of the junction unmatched. This CDR3 contains 14 residues. Germline CDR1 and CDR2: KGHDR and SFDVKD. The chain's CDR3 is CATRGQGYNYGYTF. The CDR3 nucleotides are TGTGCCACCAGAGGACAGGGTTATAACTATGGCTACACCTTC.

This clonotype appeared many times. The chain carries TRBV30 and TRBJ2-1; 15 positions agree with TRBD2. The V and J ends lost 8 bases and 4 bases, in that order; junction bases with no gene match: 0. The germline gives CDR1 GTSNPN, CDR2 SVGIG (reference sequence). The CDR3 totals 13 residues. The CDR3: CAGLAGGYNEQFF. CDR3 DNA: TGTGCCGGACTAGCGGGGGGGTACAATGAGCAGTTCTTC.

This clonotype has a count of ten or more. The chain recombines TRBV7-9 with TRBJ2-3, with a tentative D call TRBD1 (6 bases). This CDR3 spans 18 amino acids. Trimming left V 1 base short and J 3 bases short, with 20 bases between. Germline V gene sequence: CDR1 SEHNR, CDR2 FQNEAQ (reference sequence). The CDR3 DNA reads TGTGCCAGCAGCTTAGTGGCACTTTTAGGGGGAGAGACAGATACGCAGTATTTT. It specifies CASSLVALLGGETDTQYF.

The sample holds a few counts of this clonotype. An end of the junction does not agree with germline; a read error may underlie this. The chain uses TRBV19 and TRBJ2-1; D could derive from TRBD1 or TRBD2 (5 bases each). CDR3 size: 12 residues. Per germline, CDR1 LNHDA and CDR2 SQIVND (reference sequence). CDR3: CASSMGVNVQFF. Here the CDR3 DNA reads TGTGCCAGTAGTATGGGGGTCAATGTGCAGTTCTTC. Looking up the rest from reference TRBV19 and TRBJ2-1 gives the full variable domain: DGGITQSPKYLFRKEGQNVTLSCEQNLNHDAMYWYRQDPGQGLRLIYYSQIVNDFQKGDIAEGYSVSREKKESFPLTVTSAQKNPTAFYLCASSMGVNVQFFGPGTRLTVL.

The chain carries TRBV5-1 and TRBJ2-1; 8 nucleotides match TRBD1. Trimming at V came to 3 bases and at J to 4 bases, leaving 15 bases not matched to a gene. The CDR3 has 18 amino acids. Germline CDR1 and CDR2: SGHRS and YFSETQ. The CDR3 nucleotides are TGCGCCAGCAGCTGGGGCAGGGGGCCCCCCTATCCGTACAATGAGCAGTTCTTC. Amino acid sequence: CASSWGRGPPYPYNEQFF.

This clonotype was observed a few times. The V call is TRBV19, the J call TRBJ2-2, with 8 bases aligning to TRBD1. The CDR3 runs to 14 residues. Germline lookup yields CDR1 LNHDA and CDR2 SQIVND (reference sequence). With V trimmed by 6 bases and J by 5 bases, 5 bases remained unmatched. CDR3 DNA: TGTGCCAGTAGCCACGGGACAGGAACCGGGGAGCTGTTTTTT. Protein sequence: CASSHGTGTGELFF.

Ten or more counts support this clonotype. The CDR3 protein is CASSTTGPLVKNIQYF. In nucleotides, the CDR3 is TGTGCCAGCAGTACGACAGGGCCTTTAGTCAAAAACATTCAGTACTTC. This chain links TRBV27 with TRBJ2-4; 7 bases match TRBD1. Germline lookup yields CDR1 MNHEY and CDR2 SMNVEV (reference sequence). This CDR3 is built from 16 residues. With V trimmed by 5 bases and J by 3 bases, 10 bases remained unmatched.

Only a few counts were recorded for this clonotype. This could be a read error, since a much larger clone is one nucleotide away. The chain employs TRBV30 and TRBJ2-2; D gene uncertain. Per the germline V gene, CDR1 is GTSNPN and CDR2 is SVGIG (reference sequence). The CDR3 is 14 residues long. V dropped 1 base and J dropped 2 bases, with 8 bases sitting between them. The CDR3 nucleotides read TGTGCCTGGAGTGCCCGGTCTAACACCGGGGAGCTGTTTTTT. Translating it yields CAWSARSNTGELFF.

This clonotype occurred many times. This chain joins TRBV11-2 and TRBJ2-3; no clear D gene. The CDR3 has 13 amino acids. Germline V gives CDR1 SGHAT, CDR2 FQNNGV. V was shortened by 1 base and J by 6 bases, with 8 bases between the two germline ends. The CDR3 DNA reads TGTGCCAGCAGCTTAGGCGCTTTGGATACGCAGTATTTT. Translating it yields CASSLGALDTQYF. Supplemented by reference TRBV11-2 and TRBJ2-3, the full variable domain reads EAGVAQSPRYKIIEKRQSVAFWCNPISGHATLYWYQQILGQGPKLLIQFQNNGVVDDSQLPKDRFSAERLKGVDSTLKIQPAKLEDSAVYLCASSLGALDTQYFGPGTRLTVL.

The chain joins TRBV20-1 to TRBJ1-1; 11 nucleotides line up with TRBD1. Germline trimming cut 3 bases from V and 1 base from J; bases unmatched to any gene: 7. This CDR3 spans 16 amino acids. The germline V gene encodes CDR1 DFQATT and CDR2 SNEGSKA (reference sequence). CDR3 nucleotides: TGCAGTGCTAGGGACCGGGACAGGGGGTGGAACACTGAAGCTTTCTTT. It translates to CSARDRDRGWNTEAFF.

This clonotype occurred once. The V call is TRBV9, the J call TRBJ2-3; 9 nucleotides align to TRBD1. The assigned J gene may be wrong: the sequence end matches TRBJ2-1 better. The CDR3 sequence is 14 residues long. CDR1 and CDR2 (germline): SGDLS, YYNGEE. The DNA of the CDR3 is TGTGCCAGCAGCGTCGGGACAGGGACCTACGAGCAGTTCTTC. This gives the protein CASSVGTGTYEQFF.

The V gene is TRBV9, the J gene TRBJ2-1; no definite D call. Germline V CDR1 and CDR2: SGDLS, YYNGEE. The CDR3 covers 16 residues. Trimming left V 3 bases short and J 0 bases short, with 13 bases between. In nucleotides, the CDR3 is TGTGCCAGCAGCGCCGGATCGAGTAGCTCCTACAATGAGCAGTTCTTC. It is translated as CASSAGSSSSYNEQFF.

This clonotype was counted many times. V is TRBV5-1 and J is TRBJ2-3; D is perhaps TRBD1 (6 bases). This CDR3 contains 15 residues. V was trimmed by 0 bases and J by 4 bases, leaving 12 bases between them. In germline, CDR1 is SGHRS, CDR2 YFSETQ. This CDR3 reads CASSLAPGGPDTQYF. The CDR3 DNA reads TGCGCCAGCAGCTTGGCCCCTGGGGGCCCAGATACGCAGTATTTT.

This clonotype showed up many times. The rearrangement uses TRBV20-1 and TRBJ2-7, with 10 bases lining up with TRBD1. V lost 0 bases to trimming and J lost 3 bases; unmatched junction nucleotides: 11. Germline V gene sequence: CDR1 DFQATT, CDR2 SNEGSKA (reference sequence). This CDR3 is 17 amino acids long. The DNA for the CDR3 is TGCAGTGCTAGAGATCGAACTCGACAGGGGGCAAACTACGAGCAGTACTTC. Translating it yields CSARDRTRQGANYEQYF.

The chain has TRBV9 and TRBJ2-6; 8 nucleotides align to TRBD2. The germline gives CDR1 SGDLS, CDR2 YYNGEE. V lost 6 bases, J lost 1 base, and 15 bases stayed unmatched. CDR3 length equals 19 residues. The DNA for the CDR3 is TGTGCCAGCACTCCGGGGGGGGGACCGACCGGGTCTGGGGCCAACGTCCTGACTTTC. It yields the protein CASTPGGGPTGSGANVLTF.

This clonotype was counted at least ten times. The gene calls are TRBV12-3 or TRBV12-4 and TRBJ2-7; unclear D gene. CDR3 length: 13 amino acids. V shed 7 bases and J shed 3 bases, with 13 bases lying between them. Here the CDR3 reads CASTEGGYYEQYF. The CDR3 DNA follows: TGTGCCAGCACGGAAGGCGGCTACTACGAGCAGTACTTC.

This clonotype was counted only a few times. The chain joins TRBV6-1 to TRBJ1-1; tentative D call: TRBD1 (6 bases). The ends were cut back, 8 bases at V and 3 bases at J, with 13 bases in the middle. Germline assignment: CDR1 MNHNS and CDR2 SASEGT. CDR3 length: 13 amino acids. CDR3 loop: CASYPGVYTEAFF. CDR3 bases: TGTGCCAGCTACCCAGGGGTGTACACTGAAGCTTTCTTT.

At least ten counts were recorded for this clonotype. The chain has TRBV3-1 and TRBJ2-1; maybe TRBD2 (6 bases). With the DNA end fitting TRBJ2-5 better, the J assignment may be wrong. The CDR3 spans 14 residues. CDR1 is LGHDT, CDR2 YNNKEL, per germline (reference sequence). The CDR3, as DNA: TGTGCCAGCAGCCGCGGGACTTTCCAAGAGACCCAGTACTTC. Translated: CASSRGTFQETQYF.

This clonotype was seen many times. This chain links TRBV12-3 or TRBV12-4 with TRBJ1-1; D not resolved. The CDR3 extends over 13 amino acids. The V end lost 2 bases, the J end lost 5 bases, and 9 bases lay between the germline ends. This chain's CDR3 is CASSLRIGTEAFF. In nucleotides, the CDR3 is TGTGCCAGCAGTTTAAGAATTGGAACTGAAGCTTTCTTT.